This T cell receptor (beta chain) was identified during a study of T cell responses to AZD1222 COVID-19 vaccine. General study results and limits: Repertoire collection took place solely once the T cell response had peaked. Mostly white British, mostly female donors; authors suggested clonal diversity may be underestimated.

Of note for this clone: What it recognizes is unknown.

This CDR3 is 14 amino acids long. V was trimmed by 0 bases and J by 7 bases, leaving 9 bases between them. From germline, CDR1 is ENHRY and CDR2 SYGVKD. Assay: immunoSEQ multiplex PCR; the TCRdb copy retains only in-frame clones and omits some. The table records tens of thousands of clones, 70% to 90% of them present only once. The chain carries TRBV10-3 and TRBJ1-4; D possibly corresponds to TRBD1 (5 bases). The sequencing used peripheral blood, collected on day 0 of AZD1222 vaccination. The TCR comes from an adult in good health. The DNA of the CDR3 is TGTGCCATCAGTGAGTCTGGGCAGGGTGAAAAACTGTTTTTT. Its protein is CAISESGQGEKLFF.